This T cell receptor (beta chain) came from a study of beta chain features in type 1 diabetes (dated by TCRdb to 2016 to 2019). Regarding the complete study: Mean age, gender distribution, total cell number and subset yield were not different between patients and healthy donors. A total of about 110 million sorted cells were examined across all samples, and the number of cells per subset was strongly correlated with RNA yield. In the study, TCRB repertoires of sorted circulating CD4+ T cell subsets from recently diagnosed type 1 diabetes patients were compared with those of matched healthy donors. Whereas all 28 donors provided naive and central memory subsets, regulatory and stem cell-like memory subsets were isolated from just 8 patients and roughly 8 healthy donors.

At the junction V is shortened by 4 bases and J by 2 bases; bases outside the gene matches: 10. The germline V gene supplies CDR1 LGHNA and CDR2 YSLEER. The CDR3 goes from the cysteine to the phenylalanine over 18 residues. Of the read, only the CDR3 DNA is kept; its 54 bases are in frame from base 1. Each donor gave one peripheral blood draw, averaging approximately 0.11 L, which was collected into heparinised tubes. A BD FACSAria II was used to sort naive, central memory, regulatory and stem cell-like memory CD4+ T cells with a panel that included CD45RO, CCR7, CD25, CD127, CD95 and CD27. Every sorted population had a purity above 95%. PBMCs were isolated right away by Lymphoprep density gradient centrifugation and were stained directly, without culture. So that batch effects would be minimized, each experiment stained and sorted samples in pairs, pairing one healthy donor with one patient. Study-wide conclusions, independent of this receptor: A moderate but significant shortening of TCRB CDR3 length was observed in type 1 diabetes patients in all four CD4+ subsets. Because cDNA was sequenced instead of genomic DNA, activated cells with high expression could be over-represented, although the groups did not differ in activation or CD3 levels. At VDJ recombination sites, type 1 diabetes patients had fewer insertions and more deleted nucleotides, which implies abnormalities in thymic rearrangement. PCR may preferentially amplify shorter templates, but because patient and control samples were amplified and corrected together, any resulting skew would affect both groups equally. Naive, central memory and regulatory TCRB repertoires appeared more similar among patients than among healthy donors. HLA sub-analyses involved small numbers of individuals, so any influence of HLA type on TCRB rearrangement remained unresolved.

The entire amount of isolated RNA was reverse transcribed using the High Capacity cDNA Reverse Transcription Kit, so the sequenced TCRB transcripts were expressed ones. Naive, central memory and regulatory T cell samples underwent deep immunoSEQ sequencing, averaging around 3.7 million total reads per sample. Sorted cells were lysed in RLT buffer, and RNA was extracted using DNase-treated RNeasy Micro or Mini kits according to cell number. Each cell subset was processed separately to prevent cross-contamination, with patient and healthy donor samples processed together. TCRB sequences were amplified from cDNA with the immunoSEQ multiplex PCR, producing 87-bp fragments spanning the CDR3 region. The amplicons were sequenced using the Illumina HiSeq platform. From the authors' description of their analysis: PCR bias was corrected computationally using synthetic template baselines, and reads within Hamming distance 2 were collapsed, with unmergeable singletons discarded. By aligning reads against IMGT, V, D and J genes, CDR3 length, and insertions or deletions at six rearrangement sites were assigned. Within each subset, clonotype counts were normalized to sorted cell number, after which true diversity and Gini coefficients were computed with the tcR R package. The overlap coefficient, calculated on TCRB nucleotide sequences, was used to quantify repertoire sharing. Out-of-frame TCRB sequences from naive cells were analyzed as a proxy for the pre-selection repertoire. The table comes from immuneACCESS by way of TCRdb, which keeps in-frame sequences with V and J called. Part of the clones is missing from these tables; in studies checked, under half for an unresolved V gene and the rest for unknown reasons. The D gene and trimming were derived from the DNA, and the V and J assignments and clone size from that table. This sample is represented by 850,000 to 900,000 clones; under 20% of them were singletons. Of the sample, 0.023% falls within the top ten clones.

This clone was counted a few times. No cognate antigen has been identified for it. No base quality values were provided; no much bigger clone lies one nucleotide off. This TCR was recovered from a young woman in good health. Sequencing was carried out using naive CD4+ T cells from blood. The cell subset or site label of this sample denotes: true naive CD4+ T cells. The chain employs TRBV4-3 and TRBJ2-7; TRBD2 matches 14 bases in the middle. The CDR3 sequence is CASSLRLAGGPLTYEQYF. The bases read TGCGCCAGCAGCCTCCGACTAGCGGGAGGGCCTTTGACCTACGAGCAGTACTTC.